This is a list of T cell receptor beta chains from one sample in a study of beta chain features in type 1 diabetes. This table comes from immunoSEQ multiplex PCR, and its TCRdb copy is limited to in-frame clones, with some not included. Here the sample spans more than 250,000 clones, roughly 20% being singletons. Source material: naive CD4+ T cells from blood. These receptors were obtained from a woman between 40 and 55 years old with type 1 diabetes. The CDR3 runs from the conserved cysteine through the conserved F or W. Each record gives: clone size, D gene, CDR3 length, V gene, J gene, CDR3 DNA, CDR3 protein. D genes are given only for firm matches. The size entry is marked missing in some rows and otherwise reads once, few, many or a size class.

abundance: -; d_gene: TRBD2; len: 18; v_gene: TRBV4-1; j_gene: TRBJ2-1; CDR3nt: TGCGCCAGCAGCCAACGTGCTTGGCGGGGGGCAAACTACAATGAGCAGTTCTTC; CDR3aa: CASSQRAWRGANYNEQFF
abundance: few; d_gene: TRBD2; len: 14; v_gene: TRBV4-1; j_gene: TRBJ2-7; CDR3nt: TGCGCCAGCAGCCAGACGGGACTAGACTACGAGCAGTACTTC; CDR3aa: CASSQTGLDYEQYF
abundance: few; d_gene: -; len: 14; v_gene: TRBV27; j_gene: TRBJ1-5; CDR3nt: TGTGCCAGCAGTTTTGGGCAGGGTAATCAGCCCCAGCATTTT; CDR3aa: CASSFGQGNQPQHF
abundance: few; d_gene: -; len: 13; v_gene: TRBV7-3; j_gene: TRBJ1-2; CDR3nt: TGTGCCAGCAGTAACTCGGGAGGGAATGGCTACACCTTC; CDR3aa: CASSNSGGNGYTF
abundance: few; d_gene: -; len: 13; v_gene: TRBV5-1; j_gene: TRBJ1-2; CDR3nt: TGCGCCAGCAGCTTCGACTTGAGCTATGGCTACACCTTC; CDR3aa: CASSFDLSYGYTF
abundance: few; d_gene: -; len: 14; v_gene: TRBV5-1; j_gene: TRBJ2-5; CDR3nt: TGCGCCAGCAGCCTCCGGAGGTTCCAAGAGACCCAGTACTTC; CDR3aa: CASSLRRFQETQYF
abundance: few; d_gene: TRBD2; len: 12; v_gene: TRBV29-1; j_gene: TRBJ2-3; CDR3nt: TGCAGCGTTGAGGGGGGGACGGATACGCAGTATTTT; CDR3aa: CSVEGGTDTQYF
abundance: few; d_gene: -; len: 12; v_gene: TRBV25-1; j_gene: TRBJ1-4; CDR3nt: TGTGCCAGCAGTGATCCAAATGAAAAACTGTTTTTT; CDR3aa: CASSDPNEKLFF
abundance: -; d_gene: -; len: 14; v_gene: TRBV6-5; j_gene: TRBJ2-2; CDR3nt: TGTGCCAGCAGTTACTCCGGCGGCACCGGGGAGCTGTTTTTT; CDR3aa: CASSYSGGTGELFF
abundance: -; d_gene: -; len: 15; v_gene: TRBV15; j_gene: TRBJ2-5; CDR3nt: TGTGCCACCAGCAGAGATCGTAACAGCCAAGAGACCCAGTACTTC; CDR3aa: CATSRDRNSQETQYF
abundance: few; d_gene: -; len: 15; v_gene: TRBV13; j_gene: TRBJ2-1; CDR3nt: TGTGCCAGCAGCTTAACTGGACTGAGCTACAATGAGCAGTTCTTC; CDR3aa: CASSLTGLSYNEQFF
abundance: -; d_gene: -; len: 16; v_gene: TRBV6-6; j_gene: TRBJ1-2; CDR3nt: TGTGCCAGCAGCGACGGACGGAGCCATCCGGGGTATGGCTACACCTTC; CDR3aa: CASSDGRSHPGYGYTF
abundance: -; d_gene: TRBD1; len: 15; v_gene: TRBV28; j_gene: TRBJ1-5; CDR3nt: TGTGCCAGTGAGACAGGGCGGAATGTCAATCAGCCCCAGCATTTT; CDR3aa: CASETGRNVNQPQHF
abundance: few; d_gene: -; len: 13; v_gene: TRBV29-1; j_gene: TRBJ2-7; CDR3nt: TGCAGCGCCGGACGGGGGACCCGCGGCGAGCAGTACTTC; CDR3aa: CSAGRGTRGEQYF
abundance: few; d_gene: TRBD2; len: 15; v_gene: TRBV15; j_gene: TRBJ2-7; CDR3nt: TGTGCCACCAGCAGAGATCGGGCGGGAGGACGGGAGCAGTACTTC; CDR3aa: CATSRDRAGGREQYF
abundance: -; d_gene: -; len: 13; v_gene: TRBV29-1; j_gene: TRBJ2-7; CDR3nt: TGCAGCGTTGCTCGGCGGGTAGCCTACGAGCAGTACTTC; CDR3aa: CSVARRVAYEQYF
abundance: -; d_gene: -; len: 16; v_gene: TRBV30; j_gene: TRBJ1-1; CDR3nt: TGTGCCTGGAGAAGTTGGGAAGCCATGGGGGGCACTGAAGCTTTCTTT; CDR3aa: CAWRSWEAMGGTEAFF
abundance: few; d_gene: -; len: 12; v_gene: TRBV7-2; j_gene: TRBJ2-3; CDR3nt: TGTGCCAGCAGCTTCTCGGGGGATACGCAGTATTTT; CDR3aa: CASSFSGDTQYF
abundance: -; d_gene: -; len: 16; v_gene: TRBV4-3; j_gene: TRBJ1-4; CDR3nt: TGCGCCAGCAGCCAAGAATACGCCAGGACTAATGAAAAACTGTTTTTT; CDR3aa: CASSQEYARTNEKLFF
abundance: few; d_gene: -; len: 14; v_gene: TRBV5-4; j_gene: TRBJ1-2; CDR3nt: TGTGCCAGCACCCCGAGAGGGGGTAACTATGGCTACACCTTC; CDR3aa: CASTPRGGNYGYTF
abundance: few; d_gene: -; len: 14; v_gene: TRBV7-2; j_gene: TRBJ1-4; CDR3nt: TGTGCCAGCAGCTTGGCCAGTTTCCGTGAAAAACTGTTTTTT; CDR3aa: CASSLASFREKLFF
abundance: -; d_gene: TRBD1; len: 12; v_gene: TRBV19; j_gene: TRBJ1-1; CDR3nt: TGTGCCAGTAGCATGACAGGGGGCAAAGCTTTCTTT; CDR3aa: CASSMTGGKAFF
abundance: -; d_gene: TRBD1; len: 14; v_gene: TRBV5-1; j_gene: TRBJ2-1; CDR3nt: TGCGCCAGCAGGTCTCAGGGGGTCTACAATGAGCAGTTCTTC; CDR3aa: CASRSQGVYNEQFF
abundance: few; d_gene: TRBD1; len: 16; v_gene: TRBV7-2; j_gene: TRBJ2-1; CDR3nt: TGTGCCAGCAGCTTTGTCACAGGGGGCGCAGGCAATGAGCAGTTCTTC; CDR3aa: CASSFVTGGAGNEQFF
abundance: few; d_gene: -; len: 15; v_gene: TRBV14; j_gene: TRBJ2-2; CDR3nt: TGTGCCAGCAGCCAACAACCCACGGACACCGGGGAGCTGTTTTTT; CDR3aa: CASSQQPTDTGELFF
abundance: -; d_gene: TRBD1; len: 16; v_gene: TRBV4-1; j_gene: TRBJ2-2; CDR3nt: TGCGCCAGCAGCCAACGCGGACAGGGGATAGCCGGGGAGCTGTTTTTT; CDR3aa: CASSQRGQGIAGELFF
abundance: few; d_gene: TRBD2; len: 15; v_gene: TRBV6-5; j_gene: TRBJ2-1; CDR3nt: TGTGCCAGCAGTTACGGGACTAGCGGGACCAATGAGCAGTTCTTC; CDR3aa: CASSYGTSGTNEQFF
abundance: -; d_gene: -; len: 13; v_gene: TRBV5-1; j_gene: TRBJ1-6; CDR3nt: TGCGCCAGCAGTCGAGCGTTAAATTCACCCCTCCACTTT; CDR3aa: CASSRALNSPLHF
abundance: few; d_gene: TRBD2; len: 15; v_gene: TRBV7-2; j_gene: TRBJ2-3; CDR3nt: TGTGCCAGCAGCTTAAGTAGACTAGCCACAGATACGCAGTATTTT; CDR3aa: CASSLSRLATDTQYF
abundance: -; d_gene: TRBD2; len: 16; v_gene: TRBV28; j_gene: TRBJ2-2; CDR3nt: TGTGCCAGCAGTTTGCCGGGACTAGCGGGAGCCGGGGAGCTGTTTTTT; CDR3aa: CASSLPGLAGAGELFF
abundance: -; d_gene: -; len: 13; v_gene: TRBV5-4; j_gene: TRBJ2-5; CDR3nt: TGTGCCAGCAGCTCTCAGGGGTTCGAGACCCAGTACTTC; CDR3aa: CASSSQGFETQYF
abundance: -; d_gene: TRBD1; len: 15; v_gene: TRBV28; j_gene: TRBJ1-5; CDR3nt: TGTGCCAGCAGTTTAGGACAGGGCTACAATCAGCCCCAGCATTTT; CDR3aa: CASSLGQGYNQPQHF
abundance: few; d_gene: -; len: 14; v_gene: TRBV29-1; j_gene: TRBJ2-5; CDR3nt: TGCAGCGCCGCCGGGGGTTTGGGGGGAGAGACCCAGTACTTC; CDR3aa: CSAAGGLGGETQYF
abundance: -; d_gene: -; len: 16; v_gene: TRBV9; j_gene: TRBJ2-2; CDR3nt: TGTGCCAGCAGCGTATCGACAGGTCCGGGCACCGGGGAGCTGTTTTTT; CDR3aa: CASSVSTGPGTGELFF
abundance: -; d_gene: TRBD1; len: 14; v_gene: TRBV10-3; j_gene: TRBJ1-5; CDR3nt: TGTGCCATCAGGGCAGGGGGAGGCAATCAGCCCCAGCATTTT; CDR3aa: CAIRAGGGNQPQHF
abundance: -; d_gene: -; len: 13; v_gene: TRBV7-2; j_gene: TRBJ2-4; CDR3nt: TGTGCCAGCAGCGGCGGCGCCAAAAACATTCAGTACTTC; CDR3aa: CASSGGAKNIQYF
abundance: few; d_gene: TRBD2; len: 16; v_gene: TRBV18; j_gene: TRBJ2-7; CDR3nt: TGTGCCAGCTCGCCCCGACTAGCGACGAGCTCCTACGAGCAGTACTTC; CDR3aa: CASSPRLATSSYEQYF
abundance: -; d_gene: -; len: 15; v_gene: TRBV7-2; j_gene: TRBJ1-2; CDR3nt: TGTGCCAGCAGCGCGAGGGACACGTACTCCTATGGCTACACCTTC; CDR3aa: CASSARDTYSYGYTF
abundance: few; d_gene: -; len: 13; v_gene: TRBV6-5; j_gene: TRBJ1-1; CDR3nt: TGTGCCAGCAGTTCCGGGTGGAACACTGAAGCTTTCTTT; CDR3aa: CASSSGWNTEAFF
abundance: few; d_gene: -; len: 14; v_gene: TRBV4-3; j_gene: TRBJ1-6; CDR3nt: TGCGCCAGCAGCCAAGACCGAACCGGTTCACCCCTCCACTTT; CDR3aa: CASSQDRTGSPLHF
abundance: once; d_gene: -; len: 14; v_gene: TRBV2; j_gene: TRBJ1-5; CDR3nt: TGTGCCAGCAGTGCAGGGGTCGGCAGTCAGCCCCAGCATTTT; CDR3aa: CASSAGVGSQPQHF
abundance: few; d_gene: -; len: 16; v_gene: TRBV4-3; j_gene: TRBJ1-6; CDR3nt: TGCGCCAGCAGCCAGGACAGTAGCTCCTATAATTCACCCCTCCACTTT; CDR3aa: CASSQDSSSYNSPLHF
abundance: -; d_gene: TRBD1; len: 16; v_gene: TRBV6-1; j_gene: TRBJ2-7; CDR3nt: TGTGCCAGCAGTGACCGGGACAGCCAAAGTCCCTACGAGCAGTACTTC; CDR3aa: CASSDRDSQSPYEQYF
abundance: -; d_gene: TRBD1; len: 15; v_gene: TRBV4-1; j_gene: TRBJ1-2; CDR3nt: TGCGCCAGCAGCCAAGGACAGGGGGCTGGTGGAGGCTACACCTTC; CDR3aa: CASSQGQGAGGGYTF
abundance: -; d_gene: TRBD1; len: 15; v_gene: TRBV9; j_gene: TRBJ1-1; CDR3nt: TGTGCCAGCAGCGCCCCCGGGACAGGATCTTTTGAAGCTTTCTTT; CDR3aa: CASSAPGTGSFEAFF
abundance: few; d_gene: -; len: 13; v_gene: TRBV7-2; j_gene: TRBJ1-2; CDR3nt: TGTGCCAGCAGCCTCCGGGAGGGTCCCGGCTACACCTTC; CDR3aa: CASSLREGPGYTF
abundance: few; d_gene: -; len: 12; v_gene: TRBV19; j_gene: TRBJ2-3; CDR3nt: TGTGCCAGTAGTCCTTCCACAGATACGCAGTATTTT; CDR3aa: CASSPSTDTQYF
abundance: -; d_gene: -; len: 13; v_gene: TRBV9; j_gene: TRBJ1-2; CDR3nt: TGTGCCAGCAGCGTAGACCACAGGGACGGCTACACCTTC; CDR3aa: CASSVDHRDGYTF
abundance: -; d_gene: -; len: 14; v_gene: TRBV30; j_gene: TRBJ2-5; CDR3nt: TGTGCCTGGAGTGTTCCAGGGAAAAGGGAGACCCAGTACTTC; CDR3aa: CAWSVPGKRETQYF
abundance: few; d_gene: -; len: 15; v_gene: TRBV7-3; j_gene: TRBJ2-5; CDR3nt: TGTGCCAGCAGCTTCTCCGGACTGGGCGGAGAGACCCAGTACTTC; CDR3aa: CASSFSGLGGETQYF
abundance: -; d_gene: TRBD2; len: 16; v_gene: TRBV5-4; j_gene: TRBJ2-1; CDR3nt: TGTGCCAGCAGCTTGGCTAGCGGGAGCCTCTACAATGAGCAGTTCTTC; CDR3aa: CASSLASGSLYNEQFF